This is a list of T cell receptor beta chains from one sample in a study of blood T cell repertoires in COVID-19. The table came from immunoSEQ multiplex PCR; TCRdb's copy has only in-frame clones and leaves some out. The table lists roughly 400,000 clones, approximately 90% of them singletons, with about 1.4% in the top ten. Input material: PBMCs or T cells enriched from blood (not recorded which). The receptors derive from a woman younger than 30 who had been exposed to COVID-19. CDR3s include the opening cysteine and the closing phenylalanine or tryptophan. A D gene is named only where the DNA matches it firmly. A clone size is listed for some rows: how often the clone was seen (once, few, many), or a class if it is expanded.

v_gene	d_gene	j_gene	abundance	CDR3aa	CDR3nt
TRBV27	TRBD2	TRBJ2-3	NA	CASRRSGTGDTQYF	TGTGCCAGCCGTAGAAGCGGGACCGGAGATACGCAGTATTTT
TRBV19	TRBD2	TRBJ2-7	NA	CASSAPPTSGAYEQYF	TGTGCCAGTAGTGCCCCCCCGACTAGCGGGGCATACGAGCAGTACTTC
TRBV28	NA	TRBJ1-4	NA	CASSFPQVNEKLFF	TGTGCCAGCAGTTTCCCCCAGGTTAATGAAAAACTGTTTTTT
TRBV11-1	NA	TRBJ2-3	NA	CASSFLDSDTQYF	TGTGCCAGCAGCTTTCTAGACTCAGATACGCAGTATTTT
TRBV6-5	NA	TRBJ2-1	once	CASSWRLSSYNEQFF	TGTGCCAGCAGTTGGCGGTTGAGCTCCTACAATGAGCAGTTCTTC
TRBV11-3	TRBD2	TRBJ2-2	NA	CASSFGTRNPGELFF	TGTGCCAGCAGCTTTGGGACTAGAAATCCCGGGGAGCTGTTTTTT
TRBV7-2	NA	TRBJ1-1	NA	CASSLLTVNTEAFF	TGTGCCAGCAGCTTACTCACGGTGAACACTGAAGCTTTCTTT
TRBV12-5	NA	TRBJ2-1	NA	CASGLIQRVRPHEQFF	TGTGCTAGTGGTTTGATCCAGCGGGTTCGGCCCCATGAGCAGTTCTTC
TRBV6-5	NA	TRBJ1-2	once	CASTPRGQFYGYTF	TGTGCCAGCACCCCCCGCGGGCAGTTCTATGGCTACACCTTC
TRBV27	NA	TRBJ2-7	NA	CASSPSYEQYF	TGTGCCAGCAGCCCATCCTACGAGCAGTACTTC
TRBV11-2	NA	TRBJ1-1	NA	CASSTTLDTEAFF	TGTGCCAGCAGCACTACACTAGACACTGAAGCTTTCTTT
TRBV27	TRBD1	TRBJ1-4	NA	CASADREFRVFF	TGTGCCAGCGCCGACAGGGAATTTAGGGTGTTTTTT
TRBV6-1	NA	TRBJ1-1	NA	CASSEGFAGVRTEAFF	TGTGCCAGCAGTGAAGGATTTGCGGGGGTACGAACTGAAGCTTTCTTT
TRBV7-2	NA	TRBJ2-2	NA	CASSVSGSQTGELFF	TGTGCCAGCAGCGTCAGCGGCTCTCAAACCGGGGAGCTGTTTTTT
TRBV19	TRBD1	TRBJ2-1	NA	CASSTQTGPSPQFF	TGTGCCAGTAGTACCCAGACAGGGCCGAGCCCTCAGTTCTTC
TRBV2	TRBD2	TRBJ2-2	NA	CASSEELAGGTGELFF	TGTGCCAGCAGTGAAGAGCTAGCGGGGGGCACCGGGGAGCTGTTTTTT
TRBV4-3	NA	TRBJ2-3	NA	CASSQEQSDTQYF	TGCGCCAGCAGCCAAGAACAGTCCGATACGCAGTATTTT
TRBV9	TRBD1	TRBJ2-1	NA	CASSVGDSVYNEQFF	TGTGCCAGCAGCGTAGGGGACAGCGTCTACAATGAGCAGTTCTTC
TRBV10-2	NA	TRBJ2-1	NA	CASSEYLTSGEFF	TGCGCCAGCAGTGAGTATTTGACTAGTGGGGAGTTCTTC
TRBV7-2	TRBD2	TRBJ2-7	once	CASSLVRTSGSRYEQYF	TGTGCCAGCAGCTTAGTACGGACTAGCGGGAGTAGGTACGAGCAGTACTTC
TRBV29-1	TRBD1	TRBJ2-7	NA	CSVTGQGPYEQYF	TGCAGCGTAACGGGACAGGGACCCTACGAGCAGTACTTC
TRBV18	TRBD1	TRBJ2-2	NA	CASSPPVQAGGAGELFF	TGTGCCAGCTCCCCACCGGTACAAGCAGGGGGCGCCGGGGAGCTGTTTTTT
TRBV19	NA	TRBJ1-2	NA	CASSIITRSYGYTF	TGTGCCAGTAGTATAATAACGCGGTCCTATGGCTACACCTTC
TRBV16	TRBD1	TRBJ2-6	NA	CASSEKAGTGISGANVLTF	TGTGCCAGCAGCGAGAAAGCCGGGACAGGGATCTCTGGGGCCAACGTCCTGACTTTC